Listed here are 5 T cell receptor beta chains from one sample, sequenced in a study of cytomegalovirus exposure and HLA in healthy donors. The PCR contained 60 Vbeta and 13 Jbeta primers. Using immunoSEQ multiplex PCR, the repertoire was profiled, and TCRdb retains in-frame clones only, with some absent. This sample has about 92,000 clones; roughly 70% occur once, and the top ten carry approximately 2.9%. The sample comprised PBMCs. These receptors were obtained from a man aged 45-60 years in good health and CMV-seronegative.

The J gene is TRBJ1-6, the V gene TRBV27, with D possibly TRBD1 on 5 matching bases. The CDR3 sequence is 12 residues long. The germline CDR1 and CDR2 sequences are MNHEY and SMNVEV (reference sequence). V lost 6 bases, J lost 14 bases, and 14 bases lay in between. The CDR3 loop is CASSLGGGALHF. CDR3 bases: TGTGCCAGCAGCCTTGGGGGAGGGGCCCTCCACTTT.

This clone has just a few counts. V gene TRBV5-4 combines with J gene TRBJ2-3; the match to TRBD1 covers 9 bases. The CDR3 contains 15 residues. CDR1 is SGHNT and CDR2 is YYREEE in the germline V gene (reference sequence). V gave up 4 bases and J gave up 1 base; unmatched junction bases: 4. CDR3: CASSPRDRGTDTQYF. In DNA, the CDR3 is TGTGCCAGCAGCCCCCGGGACAGGGGCACAGATACGCAGTATTTT.

The sample holds a few counts of this clone. The V and J genes are TRBV7-9 and TRBJ1-4; TRBD1 aligns across 8 bases. Germline V gene sequence: CDR1 SEHNR, CDR2 FQNEAQ (reference sequence). Unmatched junction bases numbered 9, after V lost 1 base and J lost 8 bases. The CDR3 consists of 16 residues. As DNA, the CDR3 is TGTGCCAGCAGCTTAGGCTTGACAGGGGAGCGCGAAAAACTGTTTTTT. It yields the protein CASSLGLTGEREKLFF.

There are a few counts of this clone. The chain combines TRBV5-1 with TRBJ1-1, with D unresolved. Germline V gene data show CDR1 as SGHRS and CDR2 as YFSETQ. V lost 0 bases, J lost 8 bases, and 5 bases lay in between. The CDR3 runs 11 residues. The CDR3: CASSLVGEAFF. In nucleotides, the CDR3 is TGCGCCAGCAGCTTGGTCGGGGAAGCTTTCTTT.

The V and J genes are TRBV25-1 and TRBJ2-7; D may be TRBD1 (5 bases). Trimming removed 5 bases from V and 2 bases from J, with 7 bases in between. The CDR3 has 12 amino acids. In germline, CDR1 is MGHDK, CDR2 SYGVNS. CDR3 nucleotides: TGTGCCAGCAGTCAGGACACCTACGAGCAGTACTTC. It yields the protein CASSQDTYEQYF.